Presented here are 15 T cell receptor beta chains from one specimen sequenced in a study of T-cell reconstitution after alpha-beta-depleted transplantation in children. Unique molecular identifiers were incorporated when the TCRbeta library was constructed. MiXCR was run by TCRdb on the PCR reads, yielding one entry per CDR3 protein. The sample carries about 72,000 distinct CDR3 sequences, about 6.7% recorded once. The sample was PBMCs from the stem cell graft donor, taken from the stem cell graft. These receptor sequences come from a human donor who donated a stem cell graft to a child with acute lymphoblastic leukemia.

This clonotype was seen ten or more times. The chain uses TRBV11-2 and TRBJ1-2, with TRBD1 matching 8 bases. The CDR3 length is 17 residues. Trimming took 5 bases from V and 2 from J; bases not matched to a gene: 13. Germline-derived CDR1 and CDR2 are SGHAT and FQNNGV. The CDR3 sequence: CASSRPRTGTNNYGYTF. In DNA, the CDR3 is TGTGCCAGCAGCAGACCGCGGACAGGGACTAACAACTATGGCTACACCTTC.

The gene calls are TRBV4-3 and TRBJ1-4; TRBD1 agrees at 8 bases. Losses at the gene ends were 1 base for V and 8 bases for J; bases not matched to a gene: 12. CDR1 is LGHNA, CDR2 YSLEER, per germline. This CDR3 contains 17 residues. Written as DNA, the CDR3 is TGCGCCAGCAGCCAAGTATCCCCCGGGACAGGAAGCGAAAAACTGTTTTTT. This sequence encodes CASSQVSPGTGSEKLFF.

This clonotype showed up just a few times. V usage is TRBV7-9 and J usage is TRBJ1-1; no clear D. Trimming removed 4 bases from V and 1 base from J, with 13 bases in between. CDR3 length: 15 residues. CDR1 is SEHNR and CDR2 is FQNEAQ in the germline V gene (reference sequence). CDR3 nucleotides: TGTGCCAGCAGCTCCGGACCTGGGAGGAACACTGAAGCTTTCTTT. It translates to CASSSGPGRNTEAFF. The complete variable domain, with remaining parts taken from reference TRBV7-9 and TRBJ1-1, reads DTGVSQNPRHKITKRGQNVTFRCDPISEHNRLYWYRQTLGQGPEFLTYFQNEAQLEKSRLLSDRFSAERPKGSFSTLEIQRTEQGDSAMYLCASSSGPGRNTEAFFGQGTRLTVV.

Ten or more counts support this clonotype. This CDR3 reads CSVEDGFEQFF. For the CDR3, the DNA is TGCAGCGTTGAAGACGGGTTTGAGCAGTTCTTC. The chain links TRBV29-1 to TRBJ2-1, with D unclear. Germline loops: CDR1 SQVTM, CDR2 ANQGSEA. V was pared by 0 bases and J by 9 bases, with 6 bases between. This CDR3 is built from 11 residues.

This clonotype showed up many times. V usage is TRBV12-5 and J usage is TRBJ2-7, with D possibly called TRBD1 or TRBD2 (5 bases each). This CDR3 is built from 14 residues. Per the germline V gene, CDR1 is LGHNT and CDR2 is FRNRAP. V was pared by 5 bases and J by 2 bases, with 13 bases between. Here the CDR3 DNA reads TGTGCTAGTGGTCTAAGGGACCGACCCTACGAGCAGTACTTC. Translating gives CASGLRDRPYEQYF.

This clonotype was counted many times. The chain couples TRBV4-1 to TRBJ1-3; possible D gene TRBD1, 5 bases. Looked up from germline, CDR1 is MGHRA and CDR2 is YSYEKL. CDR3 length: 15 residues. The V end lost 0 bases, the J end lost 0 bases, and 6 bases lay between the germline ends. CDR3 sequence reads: CASSQEGASGNTIYF. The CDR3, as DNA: TGCGCCAGCAGCCAAGAAGGGGCCTCTGGAAACACCATATATTTT.

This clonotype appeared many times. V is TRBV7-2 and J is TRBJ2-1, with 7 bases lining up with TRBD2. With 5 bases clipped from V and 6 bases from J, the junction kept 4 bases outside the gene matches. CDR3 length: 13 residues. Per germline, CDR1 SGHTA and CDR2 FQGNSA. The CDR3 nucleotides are TGTGCCAGCAGCACGACTAGCCGCAATGAGCAGTTCTTC. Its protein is CASSTTSRNEQFF.

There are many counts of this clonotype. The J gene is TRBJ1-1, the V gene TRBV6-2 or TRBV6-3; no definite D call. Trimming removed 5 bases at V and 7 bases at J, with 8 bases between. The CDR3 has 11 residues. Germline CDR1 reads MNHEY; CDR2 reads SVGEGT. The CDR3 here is CASSDGYEAFF. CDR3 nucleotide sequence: TGTGCCAGCAGTGACGGTTATGAAGCTTTCTTT.

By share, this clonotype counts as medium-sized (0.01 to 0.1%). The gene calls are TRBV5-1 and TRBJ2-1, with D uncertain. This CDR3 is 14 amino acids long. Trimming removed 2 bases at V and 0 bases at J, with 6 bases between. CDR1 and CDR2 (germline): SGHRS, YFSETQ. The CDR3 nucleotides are TGCGCCAGCAGCTTAGAAAGCTCCTACAATGAGCAGTTCTTC. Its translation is CASSLESSYNEQFF.

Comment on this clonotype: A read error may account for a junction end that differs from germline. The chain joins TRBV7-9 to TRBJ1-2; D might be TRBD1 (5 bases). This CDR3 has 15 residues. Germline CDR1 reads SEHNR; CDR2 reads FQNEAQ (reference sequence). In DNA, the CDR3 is TGTGCCAGCAGCTCGGACAAGGGGTATAGCTATAGCTACACCTTC. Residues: CASSSDKGYSYSYTF.

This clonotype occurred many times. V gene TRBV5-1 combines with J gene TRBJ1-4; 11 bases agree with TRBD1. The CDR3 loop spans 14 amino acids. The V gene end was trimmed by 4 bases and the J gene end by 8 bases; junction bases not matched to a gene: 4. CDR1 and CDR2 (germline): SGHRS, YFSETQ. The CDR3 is CASSLDRGQEKLFF. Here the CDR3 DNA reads TGCGCCAGCAGCCTGGACAGGGGGCAGGAAAAACTGTTTTTT.

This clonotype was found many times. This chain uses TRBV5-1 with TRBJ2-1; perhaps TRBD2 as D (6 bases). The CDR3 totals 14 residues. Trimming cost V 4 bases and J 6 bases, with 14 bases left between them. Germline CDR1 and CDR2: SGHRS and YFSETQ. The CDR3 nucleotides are TGCGCCAGCAGCGCTCAGGGACTTCGCAATGAGCAGTTCTTC. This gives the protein CASSAQGLRNEQFF.

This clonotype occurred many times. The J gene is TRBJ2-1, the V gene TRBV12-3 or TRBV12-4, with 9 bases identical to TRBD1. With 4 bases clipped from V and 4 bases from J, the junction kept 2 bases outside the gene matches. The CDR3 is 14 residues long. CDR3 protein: CASSSGQGYNEQFF. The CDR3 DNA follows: TGTGCCAGCAGTTCGGGACAGGGTTACAATGAGCAGTTCTTC.

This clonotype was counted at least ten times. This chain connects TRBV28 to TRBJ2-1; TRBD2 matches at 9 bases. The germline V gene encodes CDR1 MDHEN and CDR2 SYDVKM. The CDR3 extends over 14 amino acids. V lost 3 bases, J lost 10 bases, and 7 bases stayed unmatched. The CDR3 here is CASSFAGGTREQFF. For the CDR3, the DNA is TGTGCCAGCAGTTTTGCGGGAGGGACAAGGGAGCAGTTCTTC.

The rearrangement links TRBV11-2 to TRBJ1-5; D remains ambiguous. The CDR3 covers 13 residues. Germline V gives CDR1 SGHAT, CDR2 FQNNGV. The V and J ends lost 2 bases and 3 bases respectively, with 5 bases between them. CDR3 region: CASSLQANQPQHF. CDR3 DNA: TGTGCCAGCAGCTTACAAGCCAATCAGCCCCAGCATTTT.